A selection of T cell receptor beta chains follows, all from one sample in a study of shared clonotypes between healthy human individuals. Clones were read by immunoSEQ multiplex PCR, and TCRdb kept only the in-frame ones, dropping some. The repertoire holds 2.5 million or so clones, with more than 80% as singletons. Sequenced: naive CD4+ T cells sorted from blood. The receptor source for this set is a young man in good health. Both conserved end residues are part of each CDR3. A D gene is named only where the DNA matches it firmly. For some rows the clone size is stated as once, few or many, or as a class when expanded; others skip it.

size	D	V	J	DNA	CDR3
.	.	TRBV7-2	TRBJ2-3	TGTGCCAGCAGCATCGAACACACAGATACGCAGTATTTT	CASSIEHTDTQYF
.	.	TRBV9	TRBJ2-1	TGTGCCAGCAGCGTAGCTTTAGCCCGGGCGGAGCAGTTCTTC	CASSVALARAEQFF
.	.	TRBV5-4	TRBJ2-5	TGTGCCAGCAGCACCGCCGACAGGTACCAAGAGACCCAGTACTTC	CASSTADRYQETQYF
.	.	TRBV25-1	TRBJ1-2	TGTGCCAGCAGTGAATCTAACAGGTGGTACTATGGCTACACCTTC	CASSESNRWYYGYTF
once	.	TRBV4-1	TRBJ2-7	TGCGCCAGCAGCCAAGCTGCCGGGAGCTCCTACGAGCAGTACTTC	CASSQAAGSSYEQYF
once	TRBD1	TRBV18	TRBJ1-2	TGTGCCAGCTCGGGAGGGGGCGCGGTCTATGGCTACACCTTC	CASSGGGAVYGYTF
.	.	TRBV7-6	TRBJ2-1	TGTGCCAGCAGCGGAGGGAGCTCCTACAATGAGCAGTTCTTC	CASSGGSSYNEQFF
.	TRBD1	TRBV5-1	TRBJ2-2	TGCGCCAGCGGTGACAGGGAGAGGACCGGGGAGCTGTTTTTT	CASGDRERTGELFF
.	TRBD2	TRBV2	TRBJ2-2	TGTGCCAGCAGTCCCAGCGGGGGGGCAACCGGGGAGCTGTTTTTT	CASSPSGGATGELFF
.	.	TRBV27	TRBJ2-7	TGTGCCAGCACCCCTAGGGGGAGCTACGAGCAGTACTTC	CASTPRGSYEQYF
.	.	TRBV30	TRBJ1-1	TGTGCCTCCCCTTGGGCTTTCTTT	CASPWAFF
.	TRBD2	TRBV7-8	TRBJ2-7	TGTGCCAGCAGCCCCGGGACTATCTCCTACGAGCAGTACTTC	CASSPGTISYEQYF
.	.	TRBV14	TRBJ1-2	TGTGCCAGCAGCCAAGATTCCGGTCCCCTCTATGGCTACACCTTC	CASSQDSGPLYGYTF
.	TRBD1	TRBV30	TRBJ1-5	TGTGCCTGGAACCTCAGGGGGAATAGCAATCAGCCCCAGCATTTT	CAWNLRGNSNQPQHF
.	.	TRBV6-1	TRBJ2-1	TGTGCCAGCAGAGGCAGGGTAAACAATGAGCAGTTCTTC	CASRGRVNNEQFF
.	.	TRBV10-3	TRBJ1-3	TGTGCCATCAGTGAGTCCGTGGGGGTCTCTGGAAACACCATATATTTT	CAISESVGVSGNTIYF
.	.	TRBV6-6	TRBJ1-5	TGTGCCAGCAGTTCCGCCCAACGGTATAGCAATCAGCCCCAGCATTTT	CASSSAQRYSNQPQHF
.	TRBD2	TRBV11-2	TRBJ2-1	TGTGCCAGCAGGAAGCTCGGGGGGAATGAGCAGTTCTTC	CASRKLGGNEQFF
.	.	TRBV27	TRBJ2-6	TGTGCCAGCTCAACTAGAGGGCTCTCTGGGGCCAACGTCCTGACTTTC	CASSTRGLSGANVLTF
.	.	TRBV5-1	TRBJ1-1	TGCGCCAGCAGCTTGGATTTGCGGGGGCATAACACTGAAGCTTTCTTT	CASSLDLRGHNTEAFF
.	.	TRBV25-1	TRBJ2-7	TGTGCCAGCAGGTTCGGGGGAGCCGAGCAGTACTTC	CASRFGGAEQYF
.	TRBD2	TRBV10-2	TRBJ2-7	TGCGCCAGCAGGTCGACTAGCGGCTCCCCCGCGCAGTACTTC	CASRSTSGSPAQYF
.	.	TRBV5-4	TRBJ1-2	TGTGCCAGCAGCTTCAGGACAGCCAGGGGTGGCTACACCTTC	CASSFRTARGGYTF
.	.	TRBV6-1	TRBJ1-5	TGTGCCAGTACGGGCGGTCCTAATCAGCCCCAGCATTTT	CASTGGPNQPQHF
.	.	TRBV14	TRBJ2-2	TGTGCCAGCAGCCAAGGGAGAAACACCGGGGAGCTGTTTTTT	CASSQGRNTGELFF
.	TRBD1	TRBV5-1	TRBJ1-1	TGCGCCAGCAGTCGAATGGGACAGGGGACTGAAGCTTTCTTT	CASSRMGQGTEAFF
once	.	TRBV18	TRBJ2-5	TGTGCCAGCTCACCACCGAATATTGGAACAGAGACCCAGTACTTC	CASSPPNIGTETQYF
.	.	TRBV19	TRBJ2-5	TGTGCCAGTAGTATGCGGGAAATGGGAGAGACCCAGTACTTC	CASSMREMGETQYF
.	TRBD1	TRBV5-1	TRBJ1-1	TGCGCCAGCAGCCCAGGGGGAATGAACACTGAAGCTTTCTTT	CASSPGGMNTEAFF
.	.	TRBV10-1	TRBJ2-6	TGCGCCAGCAGTGAGGGATCTGGGGCCAACGTCCTGACTTTC	CASSEGSGANVLTF
.	TRBD2	TRBV7-6	TRBJ2-1	TGTGCCAGCAGCGATTCTAGCGGAGTCTACAATGAGCAGTTCTTC	CASSDSSGVYNEQFF
.	.	TRBV18	TRBJ2-7	TGTGCCAGCTCCCAGGGGACCCGGGAGCAGTACTTC	CASSQGTREQYF
.	.	TRBV11-2	TRBJ2-7	TGTGCCAGCAGCGACTACGAGCAGTACTTC	CASSDYEQYF
.	.	TRBV18	TRBJ1-4	TGTGCCAGCTCACCACGCTCGGGCTCAACTAATGAAAAACTGTTTTTT	CASSPRSGSTNEKLFF
.	TRBD1	TRBV9	TRBJ1-2	TGTGCCAGCAGCCGGACAGGGGGCAACTATGGCTACACCTTC	CASSRTGGNYGYTF
.	.	TRBV29-1	TRBJ2-6	TGCAGCGTCGCCCATTGGGCCTCTGGGGCCAACGTCCTGACTTTC	CSVAHWASGANVLTF
.	TRBD1	TRBV5-4	TRBJ2-6	TGTGCCAGCAGCTTTCAACAGGGGGCCTCTGGGGCCAACGTCCTGACTTTC	CASSFQQGASGANVLTF
.	.	TRBV2	TRBJ1-5	TGTGCCAGCAGTGTTGACAGTAACAATCAGCCCCAGCATTTT	CASSVDSNNQPQHF
once	TRBD1	TRBV29-1	TRBJ1-1	TGCAGCGTTCCGGGACAGGGGTCCTGGGACACTGAAGCTTTCTTT	CSVPGQGSWDTEAFF
.	.	TRBV7-9	TRBJ1-6	TGTGCCAGCAGCTTAGGTTATGAGTGGCAGAGCTCCTATAATTCACCCCTCCACTTT	CASSLGYEWQSSYNSPLHF
.	.	TRBV29-1	TRBJ1-5	TGCAGCGGCCTTTTCGGGGGGATAGGGCAGCCCCAGCATTTT	CSGLFGGIGQPQHF